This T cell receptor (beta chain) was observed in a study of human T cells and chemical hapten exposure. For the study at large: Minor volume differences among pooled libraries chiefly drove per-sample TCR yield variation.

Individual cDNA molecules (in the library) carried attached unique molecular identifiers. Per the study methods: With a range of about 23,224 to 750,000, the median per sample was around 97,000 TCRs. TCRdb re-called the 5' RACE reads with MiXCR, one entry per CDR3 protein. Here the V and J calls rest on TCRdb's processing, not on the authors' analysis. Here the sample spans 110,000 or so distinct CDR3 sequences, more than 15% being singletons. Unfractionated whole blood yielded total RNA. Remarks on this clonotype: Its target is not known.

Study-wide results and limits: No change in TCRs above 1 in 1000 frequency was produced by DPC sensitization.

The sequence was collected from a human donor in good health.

The CDR3 region has the DNA TGCGCCAGCAGCCCCCTATCCGGGACAGGGGGCCGGAACGGGGAGCTGTTTTTT. Encoded protein: CASSPLSGTGGRNGELFF. The J gene is TRBJ2-2, the V gene TRBV5-1; 12 bases map to TRBD1. V shed 4 bases and J 7 bases; nucleotides not matched to a gene: 14. Germline-derived CDR1 and CDR2 are SGHRS and YFSETQ. CDR3 length: 18 residues. The whole variable domain, remainder taken from reference TRBV5-1 and TRBJ2-2, is KAGVTQTPRYLIKTRGQQVTLSCSPISGHRSVSWYQQTPGQGLQFLFEYFSETQRNKGNFPGRFSGRQFSNSRSEMNVSTLELGDSALYLCASSPLSGTGGRNGELFFGEGSRLTVL.